The 18 T cell receptor beta chains below were found in one sample sequenced in a study of T cell therapy after organ transplantation. The time point is: 4-8 weeks after completion of therapy. The antigens these receptors bind are not known. TCRdb's table, derived via immunoSEQ multiplex PCR, lists solely in-frame clones and lacks some. The sample lists around 4,800 clones; roughly two thirds were seen once. Sequences were derived from CD8+ T cells from blood, sampled after autologous CMV-specific T cell therapy. The receptors stem from a human patient who had received a solid organ transplant and had CMV disease. Some T cells may be graft donor cells.

V and J are TRBV5-4 and TRBJ2-7; D unclear. This CDR3 spans 13 amino acids. Germline values: CDR1 SGHNT, CDR2 YYREEE (reference sequence). Trimming shortened V by 2 bases and J by 1 base, and 7 bases separated the two germline ends. The CDR3 spells CASSFGQSYEQYF. CDR3 DNA sequence: TGTGCCAGCAGCTTCGGCCAGTCCTACGAGCAGTACTTC.

The chain couples TRBV6-1 to TRBJ2-1, with TRBD1 matching 9 bases. The J segment lost 6 bases and the V segment lost 5 bases, leaving 8 bases of the junction unmatched. The CDR3 runs 15 residues. Per the germline V gene, CDR1 is MNHNS and CDR2 is SASEGT. The CDR3 DNA is TGTGCCAGCAGTAGGACCCTGGACAGGGGCAATGAGCAGTTCTTC. Protein sequence: CASSRTLDRGNEQFF.

This clone was detected only once. The chain couples TRBV5-4 to TRBJ2-7; 11 positions match TRBD2. J gave up 3 bases and V 4 bases, and 9 bases lay outside the gene matches. The CDR3 covers 16 residues. The germline gives CDR1 SGHNT, CDR2 YYREEE (reference sequence). The CDR3 is CASSLGTSGIYYEQYF. CDR3 DNA sequence: TGTGCCAGCAGCCTCGGGACTAGCGGAATCTACTACGAGCAGTACTTC.

The chain carries TRBV7-9 and TRBJ2-1; no definite D call. V lost 5 bases to trimming and J lost 10 bases, with 12 bases between them. The CDR3 spans 12 residues. CDR1 is SEHNR and CDR2 is FQNEAQ in the germline V gene (reference sequence). For the CDR3, the DNA is TGTGCCAGCAGCGCCAGGTCGCCGGAGCAGTTCTTC. Translating gives CASSARSPEQFF.

This clone is judged large. The chain recombines TRBV28 with TRBJ1-3; 10 nucleotides line up with TRBD1. CDR1 MDHEN and CDR2 SYDVKM come from the germline V gene. The CDR3 extends over 16 amino acids. The V gene end was trimmed by 6 bases and the J gene end by 5 bases; junction bases not matched to a gene: 10. CDR3 bases: TGTGCCAGCAGCCCCACCGGGACAGGGGAGAGAAACACCATATATTTT. Its protein product is CASSPTGTGERNTIYF.

V gene TRBV11-2 combines with J gene TRBJ2-7; no firm D call. Trimming removed 5 bases from V and 6 bases from J, with 11 bases in between. The germline V gene has CDR1 SGHAT and CDR2 FQNNGV. The CDR3 runs 12 residues. CDR3 amino acids: CASSTSGGEQYF. CDR3 nucleotide sequence: TGTGCCAGCAGCACATCCGGCGGCGAGCAGTACTTC.

V gene TRBV6-5 combines with J gene TRBJ2-5; D uncertain. This CDR3 spans 14 amino acids. Trimming shortened V by 6 bases and J by 3 bases, and 14 bases separated the two germline ends. CDR1 is MNHEY, CDR2 SVGAGI, per germline. The CDR3 region has the DNA TGTGCCAGCAGCCCCCTCTGGGTAGAAGAGACCCAGTACTTC. Residues: CASSPLWVEETQYF.

This chain connects TRBV4-1 to TRBJ1-5; D remains unclear. V was cut by 7 bases and J by 0 bases, with 13 bases left in between. Germline V CDR1 and CDR2: MGHRA, YSYEKL. This CDR3 contains 15 residues. The CDR3 sequence is CASTQSQYSNQPQHF. CDR3 DNA sequence: TGCGCCAGCACACAGAGTCAATATAGCAATCAGCCCCAGCATTTT.

V gene TRBV6-5 combines with J gene TRBJ2-5; a possible D gene is TRBD1 (6 bases). V dropped 7 bases and J dropped 10 bases, with 25 bases sitting between them. The CDR3 totals 15 residues. Germline V gene sequence: CDR1 MNHEY, CDR2 SVGAGI. CDR3 in amino acids: CASTEFPLQGSIQYF. In nucleotides, the CDR3 is TGTGCCAGCACCGAATTCCCCCTCCAGGGGAGTATCCAGTACTTC.

This chain uses TRBV6-5 with TRBJ2-7; D gene unclear. This CDR3 is built from 14 residues. V lost 0 bases and J 4 bases, leaving 10 bases between the germline ends. Germline V gene sequence: CDR1 MNHEY, CDR2 SVGAGI. The CDR3 sequence is CASSYSHEMYEQYF. The CDR3 nucleotides read TGTGCCAGCAGTTACTCACACGAGATGTACGAGCAGTACTTC.

A remark on this clone: One end of the junction varies from germline; a read error may be responsible. The rearrangement joins TRBV29-1 to TRBJ1-2, with a tentative D call TRBD1 (6 bases). Germline loops: CDR1 SQVTM, CDR2 ANQGSEA. The CDR3 spans 13 residues. As DNA, the CDR3 is TGCAGCGTTGTCAACTGGGGGGGGACAACACCCCACTTC. Translating it yields CSVVNWGGTTPHF.

The chain's CDR3 is CASSIGTGLNTEAFF. In DNA form, the CDR3 reads TGTGCCAGCAGCATCGGGACAGGACTGAACACTGAAGCTTTCTTT. This rearrangement joins TRBV7-6 to TRBJ1-1; 8 bases agree with TRBD1. V was clipped by 5 bases and J by 0 bases; unmatched bases: 5. The CDR3 totals 15 residues. Germline V lookup: CDR1 SGHVS, CDR2 FNYEAQ.

The V and J genes are TRBV5-1 and TRBJ1-4; D remains ambiguous. This CDR3 spans 13 amino acids. Between the trimmed V and J ends, which lost 3 bases and 6 bases, there was a span of 9 bases. Germline-derived CDR1 and CDR2 are SGHRS and YFSETQ. The CDR3: CASSSQMDEKLFF. The CDR3 bases are TGCGCCAGCAGCTCACAGATGGATGAAAAACTGTTTTTT.

This clone was seen a few times. The chain has TRBV6-1 and TRBJ2-7; perhaps TRBD1 as D (6 bases). The CDR3 length is 15 residues. From germline, CDR1 is MNHNS and CDR2 SASEGT. V lost 1 base and J lost 1, with 11 bases in between. CDR3 in amino acids: CASSEEGRGSYEQYF. The CDR3 DNA is TGTGCCAGCAGTGAAGAGGGCAGGGGTTCCTACGAGCAGTACTTC.

The chain uses TRBV11-3 and TRBJ2-7; D is unclear. Per the germline V gene, CDR1 is SGHNT and CDR2 is YENEEA. The CDR3 spans 11 residues. The V and J ends lost 5 bases and 7 bases respectively, with 9 bases between them. The CDR3 DNA follows: TGTGCCAGCAGCAGATCGGAAGAGCAGTACTTC. The encoded protein is CASSRSEEQYF.

This clone was seen only a few times. The V gene is TRBV28, the J gene TRBJ2-7; 7 nucleotides match TRBD1. This CDR3 comprises 15 residues. Trimming took 2 bases from V and 6 from J; bases not matched to a gene: 10. Germline V gene data show CDR1 as MDHEN and CDR2 as SYDVKM. The CDR3 here is CASSLAGTVWTEQYF. In DNA, the CDR3 is TGTGCCAGCAGTTTAGCTGGGACAGTCTGGACCGAGCAGTACTTC.

The chain recombines TRBV27 with TRBJ1-1; D gene uncertain. The CDR3 loop spans 13 amino acids. Germline V gives CDR1 MNHEY, CDR2 SMNVEV (reference sequence). Trimming removed 1 base from V and 8 bases from J, with 11 bases in between. CDR3 nucleotide sequence: TGTGCCAGCAGTTTATTGGGCTTCAGGGAAGCTTTCTTT. Amino acids: CASSLLGFREAFF.

The genes are TRBV27 and TRBJ2-6, with 12 bases lining up with TRBD1. Germline assignment: CDR1 MNHEY and CDR2 SMNVEV (reference sequence). The J segment lost 4 bases and the V segment lost 4 bases, leaving 8 bases of the junction unmatched. The length of the CDR3 is 18 residues. The CDR3 is CASSSYRDRGQGANVLTF. The CDR3 DNA sequence: TGTGCCAGCAGTTCATACCGGGACAGGGGGCAGGGGGCCAACGTCCTGACTTTC.